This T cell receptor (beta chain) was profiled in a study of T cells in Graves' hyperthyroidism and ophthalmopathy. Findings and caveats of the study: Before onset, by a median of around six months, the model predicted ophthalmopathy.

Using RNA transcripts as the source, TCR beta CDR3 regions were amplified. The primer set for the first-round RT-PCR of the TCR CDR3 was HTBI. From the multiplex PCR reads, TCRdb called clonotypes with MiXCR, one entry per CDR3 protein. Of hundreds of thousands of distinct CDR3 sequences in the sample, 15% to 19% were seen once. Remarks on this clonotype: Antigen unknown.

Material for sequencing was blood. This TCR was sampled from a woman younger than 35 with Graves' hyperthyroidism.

CDR3 sequence (DNA): TGTGCCAGTAGTCTACAGACTGCGAACACCGGGGAGCTGTTTTTT. It translates to CASSLQTANTGELFF. The rearrangement uses TRBV19 and TRBJ2-2; D is undetermined. CDR1 LNHDA and CDR2 SQIVND come from the germline V gene (reference sequence). This CDR3 has 15 amino acids. V lost 5 bases to trimming and J lost 0 bases, with 10 bases between them.